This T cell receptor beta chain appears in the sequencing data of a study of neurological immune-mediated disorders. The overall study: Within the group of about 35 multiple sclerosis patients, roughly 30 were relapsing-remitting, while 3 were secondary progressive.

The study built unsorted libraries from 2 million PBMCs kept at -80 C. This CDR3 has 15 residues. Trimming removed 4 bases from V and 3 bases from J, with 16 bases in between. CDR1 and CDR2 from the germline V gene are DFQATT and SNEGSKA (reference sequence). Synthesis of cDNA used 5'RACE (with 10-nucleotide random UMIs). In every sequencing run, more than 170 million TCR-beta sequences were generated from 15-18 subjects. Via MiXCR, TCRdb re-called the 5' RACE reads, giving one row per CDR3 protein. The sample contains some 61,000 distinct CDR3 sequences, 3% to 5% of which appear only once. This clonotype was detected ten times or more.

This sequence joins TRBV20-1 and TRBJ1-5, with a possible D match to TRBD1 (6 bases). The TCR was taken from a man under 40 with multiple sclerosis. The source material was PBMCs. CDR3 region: CSATRGGTLNQPQHF. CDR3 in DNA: TGCAGTGCTACACGAGGGGGGACCCTCAATCAGCCCCAGCATTTT.